These 11 T cell receptor beta chains were sequenced from one sample in a study of T cells in Graves' hyperthyroidism and ophthalmopathy. Amplification targeted TCR beta CDR3 regions from RNA transcripts. An initial round of RT-PCR targeting the TCR CDR3 relied on the HTBI primer set. TCRdb reprocessed the multiplex PCR reads via MiXCR and lists one record per CDR3 protein. The sample holds about 510,000 distinct CDR3 sequences; roughly 45% are singletons and the top ten take about 40%. The source material was peripheral blood or thyroid tissue (not recorded which). Receptors originate from an adult woman with Graves' disease, either hyperthyroidism or ophthalmopathy (not recorded which).

The chain couples TRBV7-2 to TRBJ1-6, with D unresolved. The CDR3 contains 13 residues. The ends were cut back, 3 bases at V and 10 bases at J, with 10 bases in the middle. Germline assignment: CDR1 SGHTA and CDR2 FQGNSA. The CDR3 reads CASSFFVSSPLHF. CDR3 DNA sequence: TGTGCCAGCAGCTTCTTCGTCTCGTCACCCCTCCACTTT.

This chain links TRBV5-4 with TRBJ1-5, with no clear D. This CDR3 spans 15 amino acids. Trimming shortened V by 4 bases and J by 5 bases, and 16 bases separated the two germline ends. CDR1 and CDR2 from the germline V gene are SGHNT and YYREEE (reference sequence). The CDR3 DNA follows: TGTGCCAGCAGCCCGACACCGGGAAACGATCAGCCCCAGCATTTT. As protein: CASSPTPGNDQPQHF. Full variable domain (rest looked up from reference TRBV5-4 and TRBJ1-5): ETGVTQSPTHLIKTRGQQVTLRCSSQSGHNTVSWYQQALGQGPQFIFQYYREEENGRGNFPPRFSGLQFPNYSSELNVNALELDDSALYLCASSPTPGNDQPQHFGDGTRLSIL.

This clonotype was counted between two and nine times. The chain employs TRBV15 and TRBJ1-6; D unclear. Germline loops: CDR1 LNHNV, CDR2 YYDKDF (reference sequence). Trimming shortened V by 10 bases and J by 7 bases, and 20 bases separated the two germline ends. The CDR3 consists of 15 residues. CDR3 sequence: CASSRSSQRNSPLHF. The CDR3, as DNA: TGTGCCAGCAGTCGATCGTCCCAGCGGAATTCACCCCTCCACTTT. The variable domain in full, with the rest retrieved from reference TRBV15 and TRBJ1-6, is DAMVIQNPRYQVTQFGKPVTLSCSQTLNHNVMYWYQQKSSQAPKLLFHYYDKDFNNEADTPDNFQSRRPNTSFCFLDIRSPGLGDTAMYLCASSRSSQRNSPLHFGNGTRLTVT.

In this sample, this clonotype turned up a few times. The V gene is TRBV15, the J gene TRBJ2-5; D is unclear. The CDR3 covers 14 residues. Germline CDR1 and CDR2: LNHNV and YYDKDF (reference sequence). With 0 bases removed from V and 2 bases from J, the gap between germline ends came to 7 bases. The CDR3 nucleotides are TGTGCCACCAGCAGAGACTGGCGGCAAGAGACCCAGTACTTC. As protein: CATSRDWRQETQYF.

This clonotype has at least ten counts. The J gene is TRBJ2-2, the V gene TRBV20-1, with D possibly matching TRBD1 (5 bases). From germline, CDR1 is DFQATT and CDR2 SNEGSKA (reference sequence). With 0 bases removed from V and 4 bases from J, the gap between germline ends came to 12 bases. CDR3 length equals 15 residues. Here the CDR3 reads CSARDGHDPTGELFF. In nucleotides, the CDR3 is TGCAGTGCTAGAGACGGACACGATCCCACCGGGGAGCTGTTTTTT.

In its sample, this clonotype was seen a few times. The gene calls are TRBV20-1 and TRBJ1-5; TRBD1 is a possible D gene (5 bases). The CDR3 is made up of 19 amino acids. Deletions cut 1 base from V and 3 bases from J, with 25 bases between. Germline loops: CDR1 DFQATT, CDR2 SNEGSKA (reference sequence). CDR3 sequence (DNA): TGCAGTGCTAGAGGGCTCTACGAGGGCCAGGGCGGGAACAATCAGCCCCAGCATTTT. Translation: CSARGLYEGQGGNNQPQHF.

This chain connects TRBV20-1 to TRBJ1-5, with D maybe TRBD1 (5 bases). Deletions cut 5 bases from V and 7 bases from J, with 15 bases between. Per the germline V gene, CDR1 is DFQATT and CDR2 is SNEGSKA (reference sequence). CDR3 length equals 13 residues. CDR3 sequence (DNA): TGCAGTGCTGGCAGGGTTAGCCGGCAGCCCCAGCATTTT. Residues: CSAGRVSRQPQHF.

This clonotype was counted at least ten times. The chain recombines TRBV10-3 with TRBJ1-4, with D possibly matching TRBD1 (6 bases). Trimming removed 4 bases from V and 8 bases from J, with 17 bases in between. In germline, CDR1 is ENHRY, CDR2 SYGVKD. CDR3 length: 15 amino acids. The CDR3 region is CAISATGLKNEKLFF. The DNA of the CDR3 is TGTGCCATCAGTGCAACAGGGTTGAAGAACGAAAAACTGTTTTTT.

V is TRBV7-9 and J is TRBJ2-5; D possibly corresponds to TRBD2 (6 bases). CDR1 and CDR2 (germline): SEHNR, FQNEAQ (reference sequence). V was pared by 4 bases and J by 2 bases, with 17 bases between. The CDR3 length is 16 residues. The CDR3 DNA reads TGTGCCAGCAGCTCCAGGGAGGCCAGTTTACAAGAGACCCAGTACTTC. Its translation: CASSSREASLQETQYF.

The chain links TRBV7-9 to TRBJ2-2, with TRBD2 matching 7 bases. Germline loops: CDR1 SEHNR, CDR2 FQNEAQ (reference sequence). The CDR3 runs 12 residues. V lost 8 bases and J lost 6; bases outside the gene matches: 3. The CDR3 sequence: CASGRAPGELFF. The CDR3 DNA is TGTGCCAGCGGGAGGGCCCCCGGGGAGCTGTTTTTT.

The J gene is TRBJ2-5, the V gene TRBV6-1, with 8 bases lining up with TRBD2. The CDR3 totals 15 residues. Germline V CDR1 and CDR2: MNHNS, SASEGT. V gave up 0 bases and J gave up 5 bases; unmatched junction bases: 5. CDR3 in amino acids: CASSEAAGGGETQYF. The CDR3 nucleotides are TGTGCCAGCAGTGAAGCGGCGGGAGGAGGGGAGACCCAGTACTTC.